The 6 T cell receptor beta chains below were found in one sample sequenced in a study of early T cells in non-severe SARS-CoV-2 infection. TCRdb fed the 5' RACE reads into MiXCR, producing one record per CDR3 protein. This sample has about 71,000 distinct CDR3 sequences, with about 15% found just once. The specimen was whole blood, collected at baseline. These TCRs come from an adult who was a healthcare worker with PCR-confirmed SARS-CoV-2 infection or an uninfected control (not recorded which).

The rearrangement joins TRBV15 to TRBJ2-7; perhaps D is TRBD1 or TRBD2 (6 bases each). CDR3 length: 13 amino acids. From germline, CDR1 is LNHNV and CDR2 YYDKDF (reference sequence). Trimming took off 1 base at V and 7 bases at J, with 11 bases between the two ends. The CDR3 DNA reads TGTGCCACCAGCAGAGTAGGGGGGTCGGAGCAGTACTTC. Protein sequence: CATSRVGGSEQYF. The full variable domain, in which reference TRBV15 and TRBJ2-7 provide the parts outside the CDR3, is DAMVIQNPRYQVTQFGKPVTLSCSQTLNHNVMYWYQQKSSQAPKLLFHYYDKDFNNEADTPDNFQSRRPNTSFCFLDIRSPGLGDTAMYLCATSRVGGSEQYFGPGTRLTVT.

The genes are TRBV5-1 and TRBJ2-5; TRBD1 aligns across 8 bases. Unmatched junction bases numbered 6, after V lost 3 bases and J lost 5 bases. The CDR3 totals 14 residues. Germline assignment: CDR1 SGHRS and CDR2 YFSETQ. The CDR3 DNA is TGCGCCAGCAGCTCCTTACAGGGGGAGGAGACCCAGTACTTC. Amino acid sequence: CASSSLQGEETQYF.

Only a few counts were recorded for this clonotype. This rearrangement joins TRBV30 to TRBJ2-3, with D perhaps given as TRBD1 or TRBD2 (5 bases each). Germline assignment: CDR1 GTSNPN and CDR2 SVGIG (reference sequence). The CDR3 totals 14 residues. Trimming removed 0 bases from V and 2 bases from J, with 9 bases in between. CDR3 region: CAWSVGVNTDTQYF. DNA of the CDR3: TGTGCCTGGAGTGTGGGGGTAAACACAGATACGCAGTATTTT.

This rearrangement joins TRBV4-2 to TRBJ2-7; D ambiguous. Germline V lookup: CDR1 LGHNA, CDR2 YNFKEQ. Trimming shortened V by 1 base and J by 2 bases, and 6 bases separated the two germline ends. CDR3 size: 13 residues. In nucleotides, the CDR3 is TGTGCCAGCAGCCAAGGAGGCGCCTACGAGCAGTACTTC. Translated: CASSQGGAYEQYF.

This clonotype was seen a few times. This chain joins TRBV7-6 and TRBJ1-4; tentative D call: TRBD1 (5 bases). CDR3 length: 15 residues. The germline V gene has CDR1 SGHVS and CDR2 FNYEAQ. V was clipped by 5 bases and J by 0 bases, with 10 bases between them. CDR3: CASSPGQTTNEKLFF. The CDR3 bases are TGTGCCAGCAGCCCGGGGCAGACAACTAATGAAAAACTGTTTTTT.

This chain links TRBV29-1 with TRBJ2-2; D remains unclear. In germline, CDR1 is SQVTM, CDR2 ANQGSEA. The CDR3 loop spans 16 amino acids. V lost 2 bases, J lost 6 bases, and 19 bases lay in between. The CDR3 loop reads CSVEKRVGSQAGELFF. The CDR3 DNA reads TGCAGCGTTGAAAAAAGGGTCGGTAGTCAAGCCGGGGAGCTGTTTTTT.